Listed below are T cell receptor beta chains from one sample, sequenced in a study of human versus mouse CDR3 diversity and MHC coevolution. The protocol was immunoSEQ multiplex PCR, while the TCRdb copy is restricted to in-frame clones and leaves out a portion. The data hold around 74,000 clones, with around 92% observed a single time. What was sequenced was naive CD4+ T cells from blood. All receptors come from a person between 30 and 69 years old in good health. Each CDR3 is given with its conserved first and last residue. The D gene is left open where the match is weak. Only part of the rows carry a size: once, few, many, or a class if the clone is expanded.

V gene,D gene,clone size,CDR3 protein
TRBV5-4,TRBD2,-,CASSYGLAGSYEQYF
TRBV6-1,-,-,CASRFGVNEQFF
TRBV29-1,TRBD2,-,CSVSGLAGVYEQYF
TRBV5-1,-,-,CASSLSGNNEQFF
TRBV4-1,-,-,CASSQVEGLSGYGYTF
TRBV1,-,-,CTSSQVAGGPQETQYF
TRBV28,-,-,CASRPTPGYEQYF
TRBV6-1,TRBD1,-,CATNRGWNEKLFF
TRBV2,-,-,CASRELAGSQYF
TRBV18,-,-,CASSKTGSYEQYF
TRBV10-3,-,few,CAISADSYGYTF
TRBV11-1,-,-,CASNYAGGTEAFF
TRBV4-1,-,-,CASSQSKTANTGELFF
TRBV5-1,-,-,CASSSGSGRDTQYF
TRBV2,TRBD1,-,CASRDRGRWNSPLHF
TRBV10-3,-,-,CAISGRNRAEAFF
TRBV28,TRBD1,-,CASVGGTGYEQYF
TRBV30,-,-,CAWSRDFAEAFF
TRBV30,-,-,CAWSVMSQETQYF
TRBV18,-,-,CASSTTLPRELFF
TRBV6-5,-,-,CASSYGAGPSNYGYTF
TRBV5-1,-,-,CASSLAGGAGQPQHF
TRBV19,-,few,CASSIGQTEAFF
TRBV28,-,-,CASSFRGRAPNTEAFF
TRBV6-5,-,-,CASSEQGTRNTIYF
TRBV9,TRBD2,-,CASSPWTSGATSTDTQYF
TRBV19,TRBD2,-,CASSSSGSSDTQYF
TRBV2,-,-,CASSSDRRPTEAFF
TRBV6-1,-,-,CASSAPGGYYEQYF
TRBV30,TRBD1,-,CAWSVRGQGGTGELFF
TRBV2,-,once,CASSDDYEQYF
TRBV2,-,-,CASSEDAGSQPQHF
TRBV19,-,-,CATSEGSYNSPLHF
TRBV5-1,TRBD2,-,CASSLGVAGTSTDTQYF
TRBV7-9,-,-,CASERNTEAFF
TRBV2,-,-,CASSDGRINQPQHF
TRBV4-1,-,-,CASSLQSDSYEQYF
TRBV5-4,-,-,CASSLDSFSGYTF
TRBV11-2,TRBD2,-,CASSIVAGGSSYEQYF
TRBV6-6,TRBD1,-,CASSYSDRAGEAFF